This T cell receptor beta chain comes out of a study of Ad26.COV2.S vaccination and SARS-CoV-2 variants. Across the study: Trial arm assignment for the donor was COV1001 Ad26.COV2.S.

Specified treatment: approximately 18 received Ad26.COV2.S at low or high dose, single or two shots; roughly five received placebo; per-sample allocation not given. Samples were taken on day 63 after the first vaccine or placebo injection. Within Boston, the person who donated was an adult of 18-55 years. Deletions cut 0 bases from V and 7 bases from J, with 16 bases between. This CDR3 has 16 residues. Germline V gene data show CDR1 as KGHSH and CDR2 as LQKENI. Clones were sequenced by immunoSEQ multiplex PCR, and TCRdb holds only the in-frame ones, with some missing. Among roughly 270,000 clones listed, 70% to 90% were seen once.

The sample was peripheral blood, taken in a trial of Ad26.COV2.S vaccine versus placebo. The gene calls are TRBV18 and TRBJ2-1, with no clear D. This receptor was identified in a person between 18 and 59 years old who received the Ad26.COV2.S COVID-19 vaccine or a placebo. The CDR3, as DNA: TGTGCCAGCTCACCACCGGTGGCTAGAGGCCTGAATGAGCAGTTCTTC. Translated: CASSPPVARGLNEQFF.